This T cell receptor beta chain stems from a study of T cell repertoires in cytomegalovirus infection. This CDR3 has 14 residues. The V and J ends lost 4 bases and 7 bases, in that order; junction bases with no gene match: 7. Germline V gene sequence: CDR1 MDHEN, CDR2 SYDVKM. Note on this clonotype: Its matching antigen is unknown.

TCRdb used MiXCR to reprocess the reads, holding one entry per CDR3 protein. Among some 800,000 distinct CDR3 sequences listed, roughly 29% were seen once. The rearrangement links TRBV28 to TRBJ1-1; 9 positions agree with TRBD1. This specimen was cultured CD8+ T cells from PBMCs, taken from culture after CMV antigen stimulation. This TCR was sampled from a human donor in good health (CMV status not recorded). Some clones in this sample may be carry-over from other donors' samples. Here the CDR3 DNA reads TGTGCCAGCAGTTCCCGACAGGGGGGTGGTGAAGCTTTCTTT. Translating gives CASSSRQGGGEAFF.